This TCR beta chain was observed in a study of blood T cell repertoires in COVID-19 (dated by TCRdb to 2020 to 2022). Some background on the complete study: The collaborator samples originated in the United States, Italy and Spain and spanned the acute and convalescent phases of COVID-19. The prospective study material was composed of cDNA or gDNA derived from T cells, B-cell-depleted T cells, or PBMCs. Sample metadata almost always included a de-identified subject ID, COVID-19 status, age in years and sex. The dataset comprised deeply sampled blood TCRbeta repertoires from subjects exposed to, actively infected with, or recovered from COVID-19. The samples were drawn from the first 160 participants of the ongoing ImmuneRACE study and from over 950 subjects provided by 6 global collaborators. HLA class I and class II types, where available, came from metadata supplied by the sample provider rather than from assay-based typing. The repertoires were released in a freely available public database meant as a resource for research on the immune response to SARS-CoV-2. Results and caveats for the whole study, not just this receptor: The quantity of clinical and demographic metadata differed by source and by participant and was supplied without curation.

The immunoSEQ Assay, a bias-controlled multiplex PCR, was used to amplify TCRbeta CDR3 regions from genomic DNA. On the study's bioinformatics: The number of nucleated cells in each sample was estimated by amplification of reference gene primers within the assay. Sequence reads were collapsed and filtered to measure the absolute abundance of every unique TCRbeta CDR3 rearrangement. For each sample, productive Simpson clonality was calculated as the square root of Simpson's diversity index over productive rearrangements. TCRdb obtained this table from immuneACCESS and retained in-frame rearrangements with V and J assigned. These tables miss some clones; where compared with another copy, unresolved V genes account for less than half of the shortfall, and the remainder is unexplained. The V and J calls and clone size are taken from that table; D and trimming were inferred from the DNA. The sample data list about 200,000 clones, and approximately 81% of these were observed just once. In total, the top ten clones hold 4% to 5% of the sample.

Regarding this clone: Its specific antigen is unknown. No base quality values were provided; no much bigger clone lies one nucleotide off.

The germline ends are 19 bases apart after V is trimmed by 6 bases and J by 5 bases. According to the germline V gene (reference sequence), CDR1 reads MNHEY and CDR2 reads SMNVEV. Measured from the cysteine to the phenylalanine, the CDR3 is 15 residues long. Of the read, only the CDR3 DNA is kept; its 45 bases are in frame from base 1. Each collaborating institution followed its own protocols to collect whole blood in K2EDTA tubes. For TCRbeta analysis, collaborator samples were shipped as frozen whole blood, as isolated PBMCs, or as DNA extracted from either sample type. This receptor was identified in a woman aged 80 or over with acute or convalescent COVID-19. The chain joins TRBV27 to TRBJ1-1, with the D gene call left open. The sequenced material came from peripheral blood. The sequenced DNA is TGTGCCAGCAGCCCCCTACGAGGAGGAAGTACTGAAGCTTTCTTT. Its translation is CASSPLRGGSTEAFF.